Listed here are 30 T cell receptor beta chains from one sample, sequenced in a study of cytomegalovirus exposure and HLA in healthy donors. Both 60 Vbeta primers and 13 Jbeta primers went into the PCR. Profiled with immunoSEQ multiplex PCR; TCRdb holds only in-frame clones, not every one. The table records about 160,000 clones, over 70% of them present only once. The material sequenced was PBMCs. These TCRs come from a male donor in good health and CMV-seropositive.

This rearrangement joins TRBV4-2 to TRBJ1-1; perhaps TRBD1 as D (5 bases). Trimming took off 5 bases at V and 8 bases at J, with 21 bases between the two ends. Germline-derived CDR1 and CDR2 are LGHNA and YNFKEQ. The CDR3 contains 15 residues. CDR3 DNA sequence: TGTGCCAGCAGCGCGCCGGGTAGGGCAGGGTGCGAAGCTTTCTTT. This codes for CASSAPGRAGCEAFF.

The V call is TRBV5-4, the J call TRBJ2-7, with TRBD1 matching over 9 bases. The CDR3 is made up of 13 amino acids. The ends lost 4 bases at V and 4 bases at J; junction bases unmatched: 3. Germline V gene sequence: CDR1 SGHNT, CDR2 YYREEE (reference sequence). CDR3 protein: CASSRGTGYEQYF. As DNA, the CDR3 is TGTGCCAGCAGCCGGGGGACAGGGTACGAGCAGTACTTC.

DNA for the CDR3: TGTGCCTGGCTTGGGAGGCCTGGAGAGACCCAGTACTTC. It translates to CAWLGRPGETQYF. The V and J genes are TRBV30 and TRBJ2-5; D may be TRBD2 (6 bases). This CDR3 has 13 amino acids. Trimming stripped 5 bases from V and 4 bases from J, with 14 bases between. Germline CDR1 GTSNPN, CDR2 SVGIG (reference sequence).

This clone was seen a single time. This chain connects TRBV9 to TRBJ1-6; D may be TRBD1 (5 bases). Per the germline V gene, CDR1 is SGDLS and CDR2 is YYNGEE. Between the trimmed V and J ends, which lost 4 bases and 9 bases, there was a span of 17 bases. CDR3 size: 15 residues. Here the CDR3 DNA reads TGTGCCAGCAGCTCCAGGGAGGGAGCGGGTTCACCCCTCCACTTT. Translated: CASSSREGAGSPLHF.

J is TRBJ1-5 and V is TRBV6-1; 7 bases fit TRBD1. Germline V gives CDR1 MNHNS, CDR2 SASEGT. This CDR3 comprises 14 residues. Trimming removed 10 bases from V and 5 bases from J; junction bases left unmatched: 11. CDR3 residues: CATLEGQRDQPQHF. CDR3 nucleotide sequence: TGTGCCACCCTGGAGGGACAGAGGGATCAGCCCCAGCATTTT.

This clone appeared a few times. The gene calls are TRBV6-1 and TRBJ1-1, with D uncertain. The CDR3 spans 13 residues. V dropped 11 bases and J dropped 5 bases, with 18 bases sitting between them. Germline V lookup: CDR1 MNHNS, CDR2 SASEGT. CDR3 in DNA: TGTGCCTCAGCAGTGACATCTGGGACTGAAGCTTTCTTT. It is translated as CASAVTSGTEAFF.

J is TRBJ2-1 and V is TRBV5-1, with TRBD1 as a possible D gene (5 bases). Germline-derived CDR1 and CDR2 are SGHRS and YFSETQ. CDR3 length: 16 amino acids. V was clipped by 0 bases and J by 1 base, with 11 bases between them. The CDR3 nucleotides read TGCGCCAGCAGCTTGGAGGCCGCAGGGTCCTACAATGAGCAGTTCTTC. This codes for CASSLEAAGSYNEQFF.

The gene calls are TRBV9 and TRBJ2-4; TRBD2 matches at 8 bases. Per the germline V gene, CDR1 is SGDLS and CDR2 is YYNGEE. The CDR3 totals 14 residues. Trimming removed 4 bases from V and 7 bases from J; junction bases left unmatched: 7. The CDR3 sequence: CASSIGLASNIQYF. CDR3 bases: TGTGCCAGCAGCATAGGACTAGCTAGTAACATTCAGTACTTC.

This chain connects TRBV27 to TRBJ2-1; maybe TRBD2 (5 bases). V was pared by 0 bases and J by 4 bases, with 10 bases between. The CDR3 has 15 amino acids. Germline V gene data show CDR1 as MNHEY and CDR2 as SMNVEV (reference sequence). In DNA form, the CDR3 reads TGTGCCAGCAGTTTATCCAGGACGGGGTACAATGAGCAGTTCTTC. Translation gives CASSLSRTGYNEQFF.

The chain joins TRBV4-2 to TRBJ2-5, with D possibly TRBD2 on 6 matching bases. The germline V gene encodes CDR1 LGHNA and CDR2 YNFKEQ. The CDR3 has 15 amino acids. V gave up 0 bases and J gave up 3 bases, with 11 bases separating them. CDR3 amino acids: CASSQDGGFEETQYF. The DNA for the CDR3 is TGTGCCAGCAGCCAAGATGGGGGGTTCGAAGAGACCCAGTACTTC.

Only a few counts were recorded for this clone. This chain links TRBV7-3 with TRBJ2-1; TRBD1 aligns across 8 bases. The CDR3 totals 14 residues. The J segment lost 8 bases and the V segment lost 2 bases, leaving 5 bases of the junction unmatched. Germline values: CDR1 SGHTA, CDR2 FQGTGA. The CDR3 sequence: CASSLLGGQDEQFF. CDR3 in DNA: TGTGCCAGCAGCTTATTGGGGGGACAGGATGAGCAGTTCTTC. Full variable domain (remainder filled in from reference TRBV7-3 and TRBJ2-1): GAGVSQTPSNKVTEKGKYVELRCDPISGHTALYWYRQSLGQGPEFLIYFQGTGAADDSGLPNDRFFAVRPEGSVSTLKIQRTERGDSAVYLCASSLLGGQDEQFFGPGTRLTVL.

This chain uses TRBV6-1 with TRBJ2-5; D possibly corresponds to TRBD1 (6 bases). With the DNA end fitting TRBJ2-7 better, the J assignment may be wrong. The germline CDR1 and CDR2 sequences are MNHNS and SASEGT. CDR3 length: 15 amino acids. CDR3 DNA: TGTGCCAGCAGTGAAGGGGACACGGATTCCTACGAGCAGTACTTC. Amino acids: CASSEGDTDSYEQYF.

CDR3 loop: CASPPWPSGNTIYF. CDR3 nucleotides: TGCGCCAGCCCACCGTGGCCATCTGGAAACACCATATATTTT. The rearrangement uses TRBV23-1 and TRBJ1-3; D not certain. TRBV23-1 is identified as an open reading frame with a role that is uncertain. The CDR3 is made up of 14 amino acids. The V and J ends lost 8 bases and 1 base respectively, with 12 bases between them.

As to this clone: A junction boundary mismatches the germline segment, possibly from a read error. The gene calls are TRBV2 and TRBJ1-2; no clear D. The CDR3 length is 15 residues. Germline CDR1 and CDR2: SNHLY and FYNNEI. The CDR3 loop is CASSPGAELNYGHTF. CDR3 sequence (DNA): TGTGCCAGCAGCCCCGGTGCAGAGCTTAACTATGGCCACACCTTC.

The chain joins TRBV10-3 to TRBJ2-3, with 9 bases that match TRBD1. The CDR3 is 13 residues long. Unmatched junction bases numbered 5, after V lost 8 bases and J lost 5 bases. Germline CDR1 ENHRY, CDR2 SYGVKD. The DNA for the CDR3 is TGTGCCATCCAACAGGGGGCGGAAGATACGCAGTATTTT. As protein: CAIQQGAEDTQYF.

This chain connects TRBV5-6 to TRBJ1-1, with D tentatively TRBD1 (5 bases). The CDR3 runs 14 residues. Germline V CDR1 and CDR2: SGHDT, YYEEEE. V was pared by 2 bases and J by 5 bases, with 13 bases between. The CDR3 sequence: CASSFGQGGTEAFF. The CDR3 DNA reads TGTGCCAGCAGCTTTGGGCAGGGAGGGACTGAAGCTTTCTTT.

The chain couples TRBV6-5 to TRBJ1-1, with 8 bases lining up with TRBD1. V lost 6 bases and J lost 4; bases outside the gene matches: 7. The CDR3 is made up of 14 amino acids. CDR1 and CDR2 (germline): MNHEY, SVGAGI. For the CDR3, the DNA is TGTGCCAGCAGGGCCGGGACAGGAATCACTGAAGCTTTCTTT. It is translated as CASRAGTGITEAFF.

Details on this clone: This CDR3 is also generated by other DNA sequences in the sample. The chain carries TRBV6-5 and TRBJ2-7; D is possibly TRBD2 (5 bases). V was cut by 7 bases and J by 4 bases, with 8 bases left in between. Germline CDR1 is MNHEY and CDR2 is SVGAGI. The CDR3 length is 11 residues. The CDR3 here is CASKRGYEQYF. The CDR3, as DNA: TGTGCCAGCAAGCGAGGGTACGAGCAGTACTTC.

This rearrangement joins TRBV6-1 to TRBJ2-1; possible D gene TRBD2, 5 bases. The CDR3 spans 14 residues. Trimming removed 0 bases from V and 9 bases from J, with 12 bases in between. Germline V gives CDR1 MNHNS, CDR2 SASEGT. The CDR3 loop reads CASSEAVEASEQFF. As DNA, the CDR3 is TGTGCCAGCAGTGAAGCGGTGGAGGCCAGTGAGCAGTTCTTC.

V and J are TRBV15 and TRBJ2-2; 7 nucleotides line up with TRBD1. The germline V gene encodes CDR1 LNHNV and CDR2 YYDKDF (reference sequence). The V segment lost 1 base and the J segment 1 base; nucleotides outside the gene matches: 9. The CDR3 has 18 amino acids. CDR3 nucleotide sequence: TGTGCCACCAGCAGAGTGCCAGGGGGTTTGGGGAACACCGGGGAGCTGTTTTTT. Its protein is CATSRVPGGLGNTGELFF.

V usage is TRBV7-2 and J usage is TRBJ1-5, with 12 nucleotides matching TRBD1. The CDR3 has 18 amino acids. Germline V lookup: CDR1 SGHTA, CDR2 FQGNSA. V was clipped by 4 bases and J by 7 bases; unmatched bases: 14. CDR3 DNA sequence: TGTGCCAGCAGCTGGGGGACAGGGGGCGGGACGGCGGGACAGCCCCAGCATTTT. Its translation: CASSWGTGGGTAGQPQHF.

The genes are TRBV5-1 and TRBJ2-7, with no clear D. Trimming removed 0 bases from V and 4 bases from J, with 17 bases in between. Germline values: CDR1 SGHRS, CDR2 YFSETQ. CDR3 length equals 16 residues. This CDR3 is CASSLASTRGVYEQYF. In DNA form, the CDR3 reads TGCGCCAGCAGCTTGGCCTCGACTCGCGGTGTATACGAGCAGTACTTC.

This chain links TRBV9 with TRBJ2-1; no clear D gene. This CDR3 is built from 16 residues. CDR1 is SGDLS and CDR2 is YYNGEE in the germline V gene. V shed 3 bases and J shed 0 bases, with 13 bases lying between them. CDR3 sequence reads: CASSAVRQLSYNEQFF. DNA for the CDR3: TGTGCCAGCAGCGCCGTGCGGCAACTCTCCTACAATGAGCAGTTCTTC.

The CDR3 is CAWANSYEQYF. The CDR3 nucleotides read TGTGCCTGGGCCAATAGCTACGAGCAGTACTTC. The rearrangement links TRBV30 to TRBJ2-7; D remains ambiguous. The CDR3 covers 11 residues. V was trimmed by 5 bases and J by 3 bases, leaving 8 bases between them. Germline values: CDR1 GTSNPN, CDR2 SVGIG (reference sequence).

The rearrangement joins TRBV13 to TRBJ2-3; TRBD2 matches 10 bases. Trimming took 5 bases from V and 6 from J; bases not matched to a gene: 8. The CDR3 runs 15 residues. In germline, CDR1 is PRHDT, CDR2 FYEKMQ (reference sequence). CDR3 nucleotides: TGTGCCAGCAGCCTCGGGACTAGCGTAGTCGATACGCAGTATTTT. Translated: CASSLGTSVVDTQYF.

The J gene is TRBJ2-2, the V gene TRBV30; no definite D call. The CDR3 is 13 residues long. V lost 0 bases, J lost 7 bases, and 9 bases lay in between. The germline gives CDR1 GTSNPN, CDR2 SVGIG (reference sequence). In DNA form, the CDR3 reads TGTGCCTGGAGTGTACAGCACCTCGGGGAGCTGTTTTTT. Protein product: CAWSVQHLGELFF.

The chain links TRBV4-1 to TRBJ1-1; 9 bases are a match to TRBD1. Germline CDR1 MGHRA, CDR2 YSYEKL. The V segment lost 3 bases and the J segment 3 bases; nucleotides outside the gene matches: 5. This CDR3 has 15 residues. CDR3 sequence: CASSHGDRVDTEAFF. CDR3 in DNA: TGCGCCAGCAGCCACGGGGACAGGGTGGACACTGAAGCTTTCTTT.

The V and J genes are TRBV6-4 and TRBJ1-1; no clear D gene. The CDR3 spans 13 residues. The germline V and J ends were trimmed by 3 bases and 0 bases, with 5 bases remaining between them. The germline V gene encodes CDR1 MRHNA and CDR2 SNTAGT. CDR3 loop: CASSESVNTEAFF. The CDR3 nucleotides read TGTGCCAGCAGTGAATCAGTGAACACTGAAGCTTTCTTT.

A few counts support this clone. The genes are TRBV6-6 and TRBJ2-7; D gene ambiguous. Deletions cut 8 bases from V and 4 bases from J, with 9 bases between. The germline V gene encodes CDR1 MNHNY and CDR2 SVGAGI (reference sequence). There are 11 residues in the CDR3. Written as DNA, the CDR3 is TGTGCCAGCGGAGTCGGTTACGAGCAGTACTTC. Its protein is CASGVGYEQYF.

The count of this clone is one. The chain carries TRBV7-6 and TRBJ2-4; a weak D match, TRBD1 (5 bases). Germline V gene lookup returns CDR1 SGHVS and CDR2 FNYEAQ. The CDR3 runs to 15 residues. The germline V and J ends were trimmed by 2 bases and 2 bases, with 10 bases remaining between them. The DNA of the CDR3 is TGTGCCAGCAGCTTACAGGGCGGATCCAAAAACATTCAGTACTTC. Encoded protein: CASSLQGGSKNIQYF.